Described below is a single T cell receptor (beta chain) sequence and its context. The antigen is not known. Germline assignment: CDR1 SGDLS and CDR2 YYNGEE. This CDR3 has 14 residues. V lost 6 bases to trimming and J lost 5 bases; unmatched junction nucleotides: 7. The data are from a study of shared clonotypes between healthy human individuals. Across the study: A donor's plate count was three for CD4 naive and three for CD4 memory; CD8 naive had two and CD8 memory one.

General observations from the study: The represented genetic and exposure-history diversity was limited by the small number of donors. Shared clonotypes across all four donors exceeded non-shared ones in generation probability.

Adults of Caucasian background living in Nashville, Tennessee made up all donors. Produced via immunoSEQ multiplex PCR; TCRdb's table is partial and in-frame only. Of millions of clones listed, around nine tenths are singletons. The V and J genes are TRBV9 and TRBJ1-1; 10 bases align to TRBD1. Sequenced sample: naive CD4+ T cells sorted from blood. Subset specified: CD45RA+ positively selected. The TCR comes from a man aged 18 to 30 in good health. CDR3 nucleotide sequence: TGTGCCAGCAACTCGACAGGGGGCAGGACTGAAGCTTTCTTT. Its translation is CASNSTGGRTEAFF. The variable domain in full, completed from reference TRBV9 and TRBJ1-1, reads DSGVTQTPKHLITATGQRVTLRCSPRSGDLSVYWYQQSLDQGLQFLIQYYNGEERAKGNILERFSAQQFPDLHSELNLSSLELGDSALYFCASNSTGGRTEAFFGQGTRLTVV.